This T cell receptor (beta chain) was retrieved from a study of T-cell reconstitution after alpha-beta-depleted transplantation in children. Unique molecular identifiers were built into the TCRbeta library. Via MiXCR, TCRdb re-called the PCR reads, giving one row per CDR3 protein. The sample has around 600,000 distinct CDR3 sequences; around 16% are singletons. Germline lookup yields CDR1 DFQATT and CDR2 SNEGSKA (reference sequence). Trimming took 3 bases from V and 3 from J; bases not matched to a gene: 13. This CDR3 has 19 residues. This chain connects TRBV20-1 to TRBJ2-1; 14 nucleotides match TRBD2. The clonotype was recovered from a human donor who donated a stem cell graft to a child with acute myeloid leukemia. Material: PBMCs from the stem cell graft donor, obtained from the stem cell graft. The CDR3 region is CSARGRTSGGLTVYNEQFF. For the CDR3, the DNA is TGCAGTGCTAGGGGACGGACTAGCGGGGGGCTTACAGTCTACAATGAGCAGTTCTTC.